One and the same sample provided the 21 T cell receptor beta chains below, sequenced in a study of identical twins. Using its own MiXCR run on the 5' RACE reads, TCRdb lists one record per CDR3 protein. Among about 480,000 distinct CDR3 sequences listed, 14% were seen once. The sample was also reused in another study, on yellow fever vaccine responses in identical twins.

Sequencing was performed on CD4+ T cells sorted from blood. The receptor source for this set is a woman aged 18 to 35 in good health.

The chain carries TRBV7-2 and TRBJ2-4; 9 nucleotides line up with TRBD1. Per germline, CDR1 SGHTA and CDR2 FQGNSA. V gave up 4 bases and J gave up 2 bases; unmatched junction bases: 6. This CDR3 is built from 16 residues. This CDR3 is CASSSPTGGTKNIQYF. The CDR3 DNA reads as TGTGCCAGCAGCTCCCCGACAGGGGGAACCAAAAACATTCAGTACTTC.

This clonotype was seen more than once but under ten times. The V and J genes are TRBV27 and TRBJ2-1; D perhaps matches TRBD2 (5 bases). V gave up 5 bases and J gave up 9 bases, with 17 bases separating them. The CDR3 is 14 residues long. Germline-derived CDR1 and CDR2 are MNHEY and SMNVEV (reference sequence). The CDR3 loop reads CASSLGVGWGEQFF. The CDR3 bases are TGTGCCAGCAGTCTCGGGGTAGGCTGGGGTGAGCAGTTCTTC.

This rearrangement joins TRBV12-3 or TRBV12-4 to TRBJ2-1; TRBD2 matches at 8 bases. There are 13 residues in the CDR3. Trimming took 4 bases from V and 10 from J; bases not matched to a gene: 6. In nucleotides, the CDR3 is TGTGCCAGCAGTTCGCGGGGGGCTGGGGAGCAGTTCTTC. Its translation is CASSSRGAGEQFF.

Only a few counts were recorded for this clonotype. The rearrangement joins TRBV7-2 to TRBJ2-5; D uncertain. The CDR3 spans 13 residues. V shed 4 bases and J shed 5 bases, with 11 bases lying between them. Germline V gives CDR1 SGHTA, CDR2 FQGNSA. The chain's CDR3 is CASSSTYGETQYF. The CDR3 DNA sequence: TGTGCCAGCAGCTCTACCTATGGGGAGACCCAGTACTTC.

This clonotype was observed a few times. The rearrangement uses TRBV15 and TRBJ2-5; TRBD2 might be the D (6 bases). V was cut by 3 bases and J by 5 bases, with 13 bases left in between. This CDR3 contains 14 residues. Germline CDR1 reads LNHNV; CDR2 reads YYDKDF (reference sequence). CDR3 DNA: TGTGCCACCAGCAGCAGGGTAGGAGGGGAGACCCAGTACTTC. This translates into CATSSRVGGETQYF.

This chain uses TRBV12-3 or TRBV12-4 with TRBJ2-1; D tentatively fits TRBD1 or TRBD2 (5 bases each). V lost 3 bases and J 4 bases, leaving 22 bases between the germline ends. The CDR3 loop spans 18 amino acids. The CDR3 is CASSFRVGTSVSYNEQFF. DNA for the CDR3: TGTGCCAGCAGTTTCAGGGTTGGGACCAGCGTCTCGTACAATGAGCAGTTCTTC.

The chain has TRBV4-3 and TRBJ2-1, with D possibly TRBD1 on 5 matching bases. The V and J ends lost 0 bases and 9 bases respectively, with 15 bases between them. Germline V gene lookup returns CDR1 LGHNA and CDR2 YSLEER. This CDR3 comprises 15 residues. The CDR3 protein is CASSQELGQGGEQFF. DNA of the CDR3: TGCGCCAGCAGCCAAGAACTGGGGCAGGGTGGTGAGCAGTTCTTC.

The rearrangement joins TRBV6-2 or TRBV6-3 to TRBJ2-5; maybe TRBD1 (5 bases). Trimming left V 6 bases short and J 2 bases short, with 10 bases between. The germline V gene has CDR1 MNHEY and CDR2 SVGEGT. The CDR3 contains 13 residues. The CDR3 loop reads CASRNTGQETQYF. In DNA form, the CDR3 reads TGTGCCAGCAGGAACACAGGACAAGAGACCCAGTACTTC.

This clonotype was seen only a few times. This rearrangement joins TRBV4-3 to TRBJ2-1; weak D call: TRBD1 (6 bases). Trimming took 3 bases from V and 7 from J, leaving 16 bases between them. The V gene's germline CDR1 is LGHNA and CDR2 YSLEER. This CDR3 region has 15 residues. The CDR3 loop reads CASSHLQGFGNEQFF. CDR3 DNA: TGCGCCAGCAGCCATCTACAGGGATTCGGGAATGAGCAGTTCTTC.

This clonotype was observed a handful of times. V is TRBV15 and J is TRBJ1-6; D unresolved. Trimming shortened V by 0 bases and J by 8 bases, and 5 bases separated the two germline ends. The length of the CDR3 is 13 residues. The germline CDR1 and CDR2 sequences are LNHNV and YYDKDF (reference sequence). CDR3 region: CATSRESDSPLHF. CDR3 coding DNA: TGTGCCACCAGCAGAGAAAGCGATTCACCCCTCCACTTT. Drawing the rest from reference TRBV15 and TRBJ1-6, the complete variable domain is DAMVIQNPRYQVTQFGKPVTLSCSQTLNHNVMYWYQQKSSQAPKLLFHYYDKDFNNEADTPDNFQSRRPNTSFCFLDIRSPGLGDTAMYLCATSRESDSPLHFGNGTRLTVT.

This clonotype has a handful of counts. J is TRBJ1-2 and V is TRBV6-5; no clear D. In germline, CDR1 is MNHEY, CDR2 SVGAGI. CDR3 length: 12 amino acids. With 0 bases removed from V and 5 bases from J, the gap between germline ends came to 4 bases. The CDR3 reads CASSYSGYGYTF. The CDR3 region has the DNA TGTGCCAGCAGTTACTCCGGGTATGGCTACACCTTC.

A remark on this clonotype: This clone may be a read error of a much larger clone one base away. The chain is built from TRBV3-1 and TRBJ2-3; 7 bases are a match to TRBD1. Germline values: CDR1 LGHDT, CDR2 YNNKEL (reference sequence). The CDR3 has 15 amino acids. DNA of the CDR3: TGTGCCACCAGCCGCGGACAGGACGCAGCAGATACGCAGTATTTT. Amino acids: CATSRGQDAADTQYF.

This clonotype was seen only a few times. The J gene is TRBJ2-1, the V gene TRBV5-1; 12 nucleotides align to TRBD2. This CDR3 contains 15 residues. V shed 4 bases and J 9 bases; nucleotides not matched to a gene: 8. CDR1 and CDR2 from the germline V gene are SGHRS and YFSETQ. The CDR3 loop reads CASSRTSGEGGEQFF. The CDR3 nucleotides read TGCGCCAGCAGCCGGACTAGCGGGGAAGGTGGTGAGCAGTTCTTC.

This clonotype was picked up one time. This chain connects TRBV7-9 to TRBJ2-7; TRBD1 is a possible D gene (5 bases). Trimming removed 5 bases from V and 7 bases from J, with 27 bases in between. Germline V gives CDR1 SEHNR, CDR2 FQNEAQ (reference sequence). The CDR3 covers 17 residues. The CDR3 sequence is CASSASGWTPKGHEQYF. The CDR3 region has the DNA TGTGCCAGCAGCGCCTCAGGGTGGACCCCGAAGGGGCATGAGCAGTACTTC.

This chain's CDR3 is CASSLVWGQGYEQYF. The CDR3 DNA follows: TGTGCCAGCAGCTTAGTTTGGGGACAGGGTTACGAGCAGTACTTC. The V and J genes are TRBV7-2 and TRBJ2-7; 9 bases line up with TRBD1. Trimming took 1 base from V and 4 from J; bases not matched to a gene: 5. CDR1 is SGHTA, CDR2 FQGNSA, per germline. This CDR3 spans 15 amino acids.

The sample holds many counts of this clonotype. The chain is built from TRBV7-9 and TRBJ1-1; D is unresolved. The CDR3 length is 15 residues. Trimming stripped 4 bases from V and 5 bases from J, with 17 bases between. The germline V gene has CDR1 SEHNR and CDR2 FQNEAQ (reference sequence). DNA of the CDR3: TGTGCCAGCAGCTCCCCCCCCCACGGTGGAACTGAAGCTTTCTTT. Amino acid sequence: CASSSPPHGGTEAFF.

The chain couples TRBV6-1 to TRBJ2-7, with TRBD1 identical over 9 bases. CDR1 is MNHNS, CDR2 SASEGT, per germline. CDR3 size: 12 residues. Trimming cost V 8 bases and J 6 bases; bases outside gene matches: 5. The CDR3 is CASRDRVSEQYF. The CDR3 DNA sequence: TGTGCCAGCCGGGACAGGGTTTCCGAGCAGTACTTC.

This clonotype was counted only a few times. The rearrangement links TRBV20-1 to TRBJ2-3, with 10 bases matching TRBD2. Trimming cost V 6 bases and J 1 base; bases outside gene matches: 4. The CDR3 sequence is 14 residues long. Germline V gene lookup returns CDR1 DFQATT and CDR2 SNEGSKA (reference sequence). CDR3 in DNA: TGCAGTGCGGAAGCGGGGGGGGGCACAGATACGCAGTATTTT. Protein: CSAEAGGGTDTQYF.

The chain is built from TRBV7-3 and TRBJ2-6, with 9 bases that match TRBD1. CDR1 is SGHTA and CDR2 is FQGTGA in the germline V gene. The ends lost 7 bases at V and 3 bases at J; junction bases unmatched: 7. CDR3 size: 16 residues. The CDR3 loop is CASTFTGGIGANVLTF. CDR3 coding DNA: TGTGCCAGCACCTTCACAGGGGGCATTGGGGCCAACGTCCTGACTTTC.

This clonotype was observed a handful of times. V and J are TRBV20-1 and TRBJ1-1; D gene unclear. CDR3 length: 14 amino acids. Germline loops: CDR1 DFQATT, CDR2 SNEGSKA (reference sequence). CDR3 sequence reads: CSPAGAAGKTEAFF. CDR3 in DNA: TGCAGCCCAGCGGGTGCGGCAGGAAAGACTGAAGCTTTCTTT.

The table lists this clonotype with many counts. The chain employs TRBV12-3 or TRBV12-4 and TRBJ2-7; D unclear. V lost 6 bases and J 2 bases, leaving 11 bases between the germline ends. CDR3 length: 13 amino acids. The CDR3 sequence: CASRNRPAYEQYF. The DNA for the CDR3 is TGTGCCAGCAGAAACAGACCAGCCTACGAGCAGTACTTC.